This TCR beta chain was sequenced during a study of T cells in Graves' hyperthyroidism and ophthalmopathy. Study-wide results and limits: Prediction of ophthalmopathy progression came a median 6.5 months pre-onset.

Trimming removed 2 bases at V and 2 bases at J, with 16 bases between. Germline values: CDR1 MNHEY, CDR2 SVGEGT. The CDR3 is 17 amino acids. For the diagnoses, clinical symptoms, serum thyroxine and TRAb, thyroid ultrasound and orbital computed tomography were used. Amplification of TCR beta CDR3 regions used RNA as the template. A first-round RT-PCR of the TCR CDR3 used the HTBI primer set. Via MiXCR, TCRdb re-called the multiplex PCR reads, giving one row per CDR3 protein. Among about 250,000 distinct CDR3 sequences listed, about 25% were seen once. As regards this clonotype: Its antigen is as yet unknown.

Sequencing used blood. The V gene is TRBV6-2 or TRBV6-3, the J gene TRBJ1-5, with D perhaps matching TRBD1 (6 bases). The clonotype comes from a middle-aged woman with Graves' ophthalmopathy. The CDR3 here is CASSYPPRTARNQPQHF. In DNA, the CDR3 is TGTGCCAGCAGTTACCCGCCCCGGACAGCCCGCAATCAGCCCCAGCATTTT.